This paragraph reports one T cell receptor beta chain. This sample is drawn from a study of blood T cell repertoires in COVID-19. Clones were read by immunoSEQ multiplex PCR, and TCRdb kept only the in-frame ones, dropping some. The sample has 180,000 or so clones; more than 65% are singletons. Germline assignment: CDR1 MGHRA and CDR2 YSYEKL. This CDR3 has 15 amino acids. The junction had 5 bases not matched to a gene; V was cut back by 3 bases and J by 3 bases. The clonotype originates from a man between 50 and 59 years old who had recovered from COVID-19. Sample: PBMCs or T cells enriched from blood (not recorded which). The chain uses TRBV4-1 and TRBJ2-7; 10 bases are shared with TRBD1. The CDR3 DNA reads TGCGCCAGCAGCCAGGGACAGGGGAACCACTACGAGCAGTACTTC. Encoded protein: CASSQGQGNHYEQYF.